These T cell receptor beta chains were read from a single sample in a study of Ad26.COV2.S vaccination and SARS-CoV-2 variants. The data were produced by immunoSEQ multiplex PCR, yet TCRdb's version contains in-frame clones alone and is incomplete. The table records 400,000 to 500,000 clones, roughly 90% of them present only once. This specimen consisted of peripheral blood, obtained in a trial of Ad26.COV2.S vaccine versus placebo. Source of these receptors: a person aged 18 to 65 who received the Ad26.COV2.S COVID-19 vaccine or a placebo. Each CDR3 is given without its conserved first and last residue. Clone size, where shown, is once, few, many, or a class for clones that have expanded.

clone size | J gene | V gene | CDR3 protein
. | TRBJ2-7 | TRBV7-2 | ASSSRRTGIFNEQY
. | TRBJ2-1 | TRBV5-6 | ASSSDRNSYNEQF
few | TRBJ2-4 | TRBV5-8 | ASRTWSGGAKNIQY
. | TRBJ1-5 | TRBV7-9 | ASSLVDSNQPQH
. | TRBJ1-5 | TRBV21-1 | ASSTLTSRRGLQPQH
once | TRBJ2-7 | TRBV7-8 | ASSFGAAYEQY
. | TRBJ2-7 | TRBV11-3 | ASSFTSGSEQY
. | TRBJ2-2 | TRBV3-1/TRBV3-2 | ASSQATGRTVELF
. | TRBJ1-1 | TRBV13 | ASSLEKITTEAF
. | TRBJ2-1 | TRBV9 | ASSPVAGYNNEQF
. | TRBJ2-7 | TRBV20-1 | SALRGYEQY
. | TRBJ1-1 | TRBV6-2/TRBV6-3 | ASTYPGHFSEAF
. | TRBJ2-7 | TRBV5-1 | ASSLNRRSGAYEQY
. | TRBJ1-5 | TRBV6-6 | ASRPGGNQPQH
once | TRBJ2-1 | TRBV5-6 | ASSLPGQGAYNEQF
. | TRBJ1-1 | TRBV6-5 | ASSRQGPNTEAF
few | TRBJ1-1 | TRBV5-8 | ASSPFGGGNTEAF
. | TRBJ1-1 | TRBV4-3 | ASSQAGGEAF
. | TRBJ2-2 | TRBV19 | ASSIGWTRSNTGELF
. | TRBJ1-4 | TRBV5-1 | ASSSGTGGNEKLF
. | TRBJ2-5 | TRBV15 | ATSSTLAGEETQY
few | TRBJ1-6 | TRBV5-1 | ASSGRTGRDSPLH